Detailed here is one TCR beta chain. Its antigen is currently unknown. Trimming took 1 base from V and 0 from J, leaving 10 bases between them. The CDR3 is made up of 16 amino acids. The V gene's germline CDR1 is LGHNA and CDR2 YSLEER. Produced via immunoSEQ multiplex PCR; TCRdb's table is partial and in-frame only. The profile shows more than 250,000 clones, 90% of them singletons. The record originates from a study of cytomegalovirus exposure and HLA in healthy donors. At the level of the study: A subsequent analysis stated that the 100 to 150 validation repertoires were run on the same platform as the approximately 700 first-cohort repertoires. General study points: Clusters of TCRs from the first cohort tended to co-occur in the approximately 120 validation repertoires (as a later analysis found).

Sequencing was performed on PBMCs. This receptor was obtained from a woman in her 30s in good health and CMV-seronegative. V is TRBV4-3 and J is TRBJ2-1; D gene ambiguous. Here the CDR3 DNA reads TGCGCCAGCAGCCAAGGTTGGCTTCACTCCTACAATGAGCAGTTCTTC. Protein product: CASSQGWLHSYNEQFF.